A single sample is the source of the 29 T cell receptor beta chains below, sequenced in a study of blood T cell repertoires in COVID-19 (dated by TCRdb to the early 2020s). Library generation was performed with the immunoSEQ multiplex PCR assay. Entries here come from immuneACCESS through TCRdb and include only in-frame sequences with V and J called. Some clones fail to appear in such tables; in the studies checked, an unresolved V gene covers under half of the shortfall, and the cause of the remainder is unknown. Recorded for this sample are 300,000 to 400,000 clones; roughly 84% of them occurred a single time. The ten biggest clones cover 1% of the sample. Sample: peripheral blood. These receptors originate from a man aged 50-59 years with active or convalescent COVID-19.

The rearrangement uses TRBV2 and TRBJ2-7; 9 nucleotides match TRBD2. Germline V CDR1 and CDR2: SNHLY, FYNNEI. The CDR3 runs 17 residues. The ends lost 6 bases at V and 4 bases at J; junction bases unmatched: 16. As DNA, the CDR3 is TGTGCCAGCAGGGGGTGGCAGCTAGCGGGACCCGAGTACGAGCAGTACTTC. Residues: CASRGWQLAGPEYEQYF.

The chain has TRBV19 and TRBJ2-7, with 8 bases lining up with TRBD1. J gave up 5 bases and V 6 bases, and 6 bases lay outside the gene matches. This CDR3 is built from 13 residues. The germline V gene has CDR1 LNHDA and CDR2 SQIVND (reference sequence). CDR3 bases: TGTGCCAGTAGCCTCAGGGGGCTTAACGAGCAGTACTTC. Encoded protein: CASSLRGLNEQYF.

This chain joins TRBV6-2 or TRBV6-3 and TRBJ2-1, with D possibly TRBD1 on 5 matching bases. Looked up from germline, CDR1 is MNHEY and CDR2 is SVGEGT. Trimming left V 2 bases short and J 5 bases short, with 7 bases between. The CDR3 extends over 13 amino acids. The CDR3 nucleotides are TGTGCCAGCAGTTACAGGGGTCACAATGAGCAGTTCTTC. Protein: CASSYRGHNEQFF.

The gene calls are TRBV14 and TRBJ1-1; a possible D gene is TRBD1 (5 bases). The CDR3 is 14 residues long. Germline lookup yields CDR1 SGHDN and CDR2 FVKESK. V lost 0 bases and J lost 6, with 11 bases in between. This CDR3 is CASSQEAGRAEAFF. As DNA, the CDR3 is TGTGCCAGCAGCCAAGAGGCAGGGAGGGCTGAAGCTTTCTTT.

A single count supports this clone. The rearrangement links TRBV7-2 to TRBJ1-5; a weak D match, TRBD1 (6 bases). The CDR3 has 15 residues. V was clipped by 6 bases and J by 11 bases, with 23 bases between them. Germline CDR1 and CDR2: SGHTA and FQGNSA. CDR3 amino acids: CASRPTTGLGSAQHF. CDR3 in DNA: TGTGCCAGCAGGCCCACGACAGGTCTCGGTTCGGCCCAGCATTTT.

The chain is built from TRBV5-1 and TRBJ2-2, with D perhaps TRBD1 (5 bases). CDR3 size: 15 residues. The V and J ends lost 0 bases and 1 base respectively, with 7 bases between them. CDR1 and CDR2 from the germline V gene are SGHRS and YFSETQ. The CDR3: CASSLDQGNTGELFF. The CDR3 region has the DNA TGCGCCAGCAGCTTGGATCAGGGGAACACCGGGGAGCTGTTTTTT.

This chain links TRBV9 with TRBJ2-2; TRBD1 is a possible D gene (6 bases). Germline CDR1 reads SGDLS; CDR2 reads YYNGEE. The CDR3 is 18 amino acids. V lost 3 bases, J lost 4 bases, and 22 bases lay in between. CDR3 DNA: TGTGCCAGCAGCGGAAGGGGTTTAGGGACATCCCCCACCGGGGAGCTGTTTTTT. It encodes CASSGRGLGTSPTGELFF. Combining the CDR3 with reference TRBV9 and TRBJ2-2 gives the whole variable domain DSGVTQTPKHLITATGQRVTLRCSPRSGDLSVYWYQQSLDQGLQFLIQYYNGEERAKGNILERFSAQQFPDLHSELNLSSLELGDSALYFCASSGRGLGTSPTGELFFGEGSRLTVL.

The gene calls are TRBV27 and TRBJ1-2, with TRBD1 identical over 9 bases. V was clipped by 2 bases and J by 7 bases; unmatched bases: 2. CDR3 length: 13 residues. Germline CDR1 and CDR2: MNHEY and SMNVEV (reference sequence). The CDR3 coding sequence is TGTGCCAGCAGTTTACGACAGGGGGGTGGCTACACCTTC. Protein: CASSLRQGGGYTF.

This clone was observed a single time. V gene TRBV5-1 combines with J gene TRBJ2-2; a possible D gene is TRBD2 (6 bases). The V end lost 5 bases, the J end lost 8 bases, and 16 bases lay between the germline ends. The germline V gene encodes CDR1 SGHRS and CDR2 YFSETQ. The CDR3 loop spans 14 amino acids. The CDR3 protein is CASSSTGVAGELFF. DNA for the CDR3: TGCGCCAGCAGTTCGACGGGGGTTGCGGGGGAGCTGTTTTTT. Complete variable domain (other parts from reference TRBV5-1 and TRBJ2-2): KAGVTQTPRYLIKTRGQQVTLSCSPISGHRSVSWYQQTPGQGLQFLFEYFSETQRNKGNFPGRFSGRQFSNSRSEMNVSTLELGDSALYLCASSSTGVAGELFFGEGSRLTVL.

CDR3 protein: CASSARDTQYF. CDR3 nucleotide sequence: TGTGCCAGCAGCGCCCGGGATACGCAGTATTTT. This rearrangement joins TRBV5-4 to TRBJ2-3; D is ambiguous. Per germline, CDR1 SGHNT and CDR2 YYREEE (reference sequence). The CDR3 spans 11 residues. Trimming cost V 4 bases and J 6 bases, with 6 bases left between them.

The V and J genes are TRBV5-1 and TRBJ1-1; D is unresolved. V was trimmed by 2 bases and J by 5 bases, leaving 10 bases between them. Germline lookup yields CDR1 SGHRS and CDR2 YFSETQ. The CDR3 is 13 amino acids. CDR3 protein: CASSFAGETEAFF. The CDR3 nucleotides read TGCGCCAGCAGCTTCGCGGGTGAGACTGAAGCTTTCTTT.

This clone came up once. The rearrangement joins TRBV14 to TRBJ1-2, with D unresolved. Germline CDR1 is SGHDN and CDR2 is FVKESK. The CDR3 sequence is 13 residues long. V lost 0 bases to trimming and J lost 4 bases, with 6 bases between them. For the CDR3, the DNA is TGTGCCAGCAGCCAAGAGCACGGCTATGGCTACACCTTC. This gives the protein CASSQEHGYGYTF.

V is TRBV2 and J is TRBJ2-7; 10 bases map to TRBD1. CDR3 size: 14 residues. Trimming removed 10 bases from V and 6 bases from J; junction bases left unmatched: 12. The germline CDR1 and CDR2 sequences are SNHLY and FYNNEI. CDR3 sequence: CAIRPGTGDREQYF. DNA for the CDR3: TGTGCCATCAGGCCTGGGACAGGGGACCGCGAGCAGTACTTC.

The chain has TRBV29-1 and TRBJ1-1; 7 bases are shared with TRBD1. The CDR3 extends over 14 amino acids. J gave up 6 bases and V 6 bases, and 13 bases lay outside the gene matches. The germline gives CDR1 SQVTM, CDR2 ANQGSEA. CDR3 protein: CSVTRTTGLAEAFF. Written as DNA, the CDR3 is TGCAGCGTCACGCGAACGACAGGGTTGGCTGAAGCTTTCTTT.

The gene calls are TRBV29-1 and TRBJ2-7, with 9 bases aligning to TRBD1. Losses at the gene ends were 6 bases for V and 2 bases for J; bases not matched to a gene: 2. Germline CDR1 is SQVTM and CDR2 is ANQGSEA. The CDR3 loop spans 12 amino acids. CDR3 in amino acids: CSVTGGAYEQYF. For the CDR3, the DNA is TGCAGCGTGACAGGGGGGGCCTACGAGCAGTACTTC.

The chain couples TRBV6-5 to TRBJ2-3; the D gene is possibly TRBD2 (6 bases). V dropped 4 bases and J dropped 11 bases, with 22 bases sitting between them. The CDR3 is 15 amino acids. CDR1 and CDR2 from the germline V gene are MNHEY and SVGAGI. CDR3 residues: CASSLSFFGGNMQYF. Written as DNA, the CDR3 is TGTGCCAGCAGTTTAAGTTTTTTCGGAGGGAACATGCAGTATTTT.

The V call is TRBV5-1, the J call TRBJ1-6, with TRBD1 as a possible D gene (5 bases). Trimming removed 4 bases from V and 5 bases from J, with 10 bases in between. CDR1 and CDR2 from the germline V gene are SGHRS and YFSETQ. This CDR3 comprises 14 residues. The CDR3 here is CASSPDTDNSPLHF. The CDR3, as DNA: TGCGCCAGCAGCCCGGACACCGATAATTCACCCCTCCACTTT.

The chain carries TRBV28 and TRBJ1-1; a weak D match, TRBD1 (5 bases). The CDR3 sequence is 13 residues long. The ends were cut back, 2 bases at V and 3 bases at J, with 7 bases in the middle. CDR1 is MDHEN and CDR2 is SYDVKM in the germline V gene. The CDR3 reads CASSLVGDTEAFF. The CDR3 DNA reads TGTGCCAGCAGTTTAGTAGGGGACACTGAAGCTTTCTTT.

The chain recombines TRBV4-2 with TRBJ1-3; TRBD1 might be the D (5 bases). This CDR3 has 16 residues. CDR1 and CDR2 (germline): LGHNA, YNFKEQ. V lost 5 bases and J lost 2, with 16 bases in between. The CDR3 DNA sequence: TGTGCCAGCAGCTCCTGGACGTTCAGGGCTGGAAACACCATATATTTT. Residues: CASSSWTFRAGNTIYF.

This clone was picked up one time. The genes are TRBV7-2 and TRBJ2-3, with 8 bases aligning to TRBD2. This CDR3 is 17 amino acids long. V lost 3 bases and J lost 0; bases outside the gene matches: 8. The germline CDR1 and CDR2 sequences are SGHTA and FQGNSA. The CDR3 DNA follows: TGTGCCAGCAGCTTGGGAGCGGGGGTCCCTAGCACAGATACGCAGTATTTT. Translated, it gives CASSLGAGVPSTDTQYF.

This clone was detected a few times. J is TRBJ1-4 and V is TRBV6-5; 9 bases are a match to TRBD1. V trimming: 5 bases; J trimming: 8 bases; junction bases outside the gene matches: 6. The CDR3 has 14 amino acids. CDR1 and CDR2 from the germline V gene are MNHEY and SVGAGI. CDR3 residues: CASSHRGLSEKLFF. The CDR3 region has the DNA TGTGCCAGCAGTCACAGGGGGCTCAGCGAAAAACTGTTTTTT.

The J gene is TRBJ2-3, the V gene TRBV19; 9 bases line up with TRBD2. CDR3 length equals 14 residues. V gave up 4 bases and J gave up 6 bases; unmatched junction bases: 5. The V gene's germline CDR1 is LNHDA and CDR2 SQIVND (reference sequence). The DNA of the CDR3 is TGTGCCAGTAGTACGCGACTAGCGGTGGATACGCAGTATTTT. Translating it yields CASSTRLAVDTQYF.

This chain uses TRBV29-1 with TRBJ1-5; 10 bases match TRBD1. Germline trimming cut 4 bases from V and 3 bases from J; bases unmatched to any gene: 12. The CDR3 covers 17 residues. CDR1 is SQVTM and CDR2 is ANQGSEA in the germline V gene. CDR3 nucleotides: TGCAGCGTTGTCTCCGCCGCCGGGACAGGGGACAATCAGCCCCAGCATTTT. Amino acid sequence: CSVVSAAGTGDNQPQHF.

V and J are TRBV10-3 and TRBJ1-3; D is possibly TRBD1 (6 bases). Germline loops: CDR1 ENHRY, CDR2 SYGVKD. The CDR3 extends over 15 amino acids. The germline V and J ends were trimmed by 2 bases and 2 bases, with 10 bases remaining between them. In nucleotides, the CDR3 is TGTGCCATCAGTGAGAGGGGGGGCGCTGGAAACACCATATATTTT. Its protein product is CAISERGGAGNTIYF.

This clone was recorded only once. The rearrangement links TRBV6-1 to TRBJ1-6, with D uncertain. V shed 3 bases and J shed 7 bases, with 7 bases lying between them. Per germline, CDR1 MNHNS and CDR2 SASEGT. The CDR3 spans 13 residues. The CDR3 DNA follows: TGTGCCAGCAGTGAGAGCGGGAATTCACCCCTCCACTTT. Translating it yields CASSESGNSPLHF.

This clone has more than one count but fewer than ten. The chain couples TRBV19 to TRBJ2-2, with D possibly TRBD1 on 6 matching bases. The CDR3 runs to 14 residues. Trimming pared 8 bases from V and 5 bases from J, leaving 15 bases between. Germline V gives CDR1 LNHDA, CDR2 SQIVND (reference sequence). CDR3 amino acids: CASRVTGSTGELFF. DNA of the CDR3: TGTGCCAGTCGGGTTACAGGGTCGACCGGGGAGCTGTTTTTT.

This chain uses TRBV7-9 with TRBJ2-1; the match to TRBD2 covers 9 bases. Germline CDR1 reads SEHNR; CDR2 reads FQNEAQ (reference sequence). The CDR3 has 14 amino acids. The V segment lost 5 bases and the J segment 5 bases; nucleotides outside the gene matches: 4. The CDR3 nucleotides are TGTGCCAGCAGCATGACTAGCGGCCACAATGAGCAGTTCTTC. Translated, it gives CASSMTSGHNEQFF.

This chain connects TRBV6-5 to TRBJ1-6, with D perhaps matching TRBD1 (5 bases). V was pared by 3 bases and J by 8 bases, with 14 bases between. Germline V gives CDR1 MNHEY, CDR2 SVGAGI. This CDR3 is built from 15 residues. Here the CDR3 DNA reads TGTGCCAGCAGTTATACGGCAGGGTCAGATTCACCCCTCCACTTT. This sequence encodes CASSYTAGSDSPLHF.

This clone was observed a single time. V and J are TRBV6-5 and TRBJ1-4; possibly TRBD1 for D (5 bases). Trimming took off 8 bases at V and 8 bases at J, with 12 bases between the two ends. This CDR3 contains 12 residues. Per the germline V gene, CDR1 is MNHEY and CDR2 is SVGAGI. The CDR3 reads CASQGNSEKLFF. CDR3 DNA sequence: TGTGCCAGCCAGGGCAACTCCGAAAAACTGTTTTTT.